This T cell receptor beta chain was sequenced in a study of T cells in Graves' hyperthyroidism and ophthalmopathy. The CDR3 regions of TCR beta were amplified from RNA transcripts. In the first-round RT-PCR of the TCR CDR3, the HTBI primer set was used. One entry per CDR3 protein, called by TCRdb with MiXCR from the multiplex PCR reads. The table records roughly 560,000 distinct CDR3 sequences, roughly 14% of them present only once. In its sample, this clonotype was seen many times. The CDR3 sequence is 15 residues long. The trim removed 7 bases at V and 3 bases at J, leaving 8 bases unmatched. Fresh peripheral blood, under 11 ml, yielded the PBMCs.

The gene calls are TRBV12-3 or TRBV12-4 and TRBJ1-1; 10 bases map to TRBD1. This receptor was obtained from a woman between 40 and 50 years old with Graves' ophthalmopathy. Specimen: blood. CDR3 in amino acids: CASTHRTGGDTEAFF. The CDR3 bases are TGTGCCAGCACACATAGGACAGGGGGGGACACTGAAGCTTTCTTT.